This TCR beta chain appears in the sequencing data of a study of read filtering for tumor transcriptome and immune sequencing. Study-wide background: By R-ISS, stages I, II and III held around 8, 15 and 7 patients. Study-level findings and limits: About 80% of IR-seq clonotypes had a single read, yet these held 3.5% to 4.5% of reads.

Only one count was recorded for this clonotype. Its antigen is as yet unknown. Bone marrow was sampled from every patient at the time of active disease. The library was built from around 0.4 ug RNA with molecular barcoded adaptors for alpha/delta and beta/gamma chains. Via MiXCR, TCRdb re-called the reads, giving one row per CDR3 protein. The table lists approximately 600 distinct CDR3 sequences, about four fifths of them singletons, with 45% to 50% in the top ten. The sequence was collected from a donor over 35 with multiple myeloma. This table probably holds off-target reads from a library built for another chain. Sequencing was carried out using a population of CD138-negative cells sorted from bone marrow.

The CDR3 bases are TGTGCCAGCAGTTTCTCAGCTGTCGAGCAGTACTTC. This codes for CASSFSAVEQYF. This chain uses TRBV28 with TRBJ2-7; D is unclear. Germline values: CDR1 MDHEN, CDR2 SYDVKM. The CDR3 runs 12 residues. V was cut by 3 bases and J by 6 bases, with 9 bases left in between.